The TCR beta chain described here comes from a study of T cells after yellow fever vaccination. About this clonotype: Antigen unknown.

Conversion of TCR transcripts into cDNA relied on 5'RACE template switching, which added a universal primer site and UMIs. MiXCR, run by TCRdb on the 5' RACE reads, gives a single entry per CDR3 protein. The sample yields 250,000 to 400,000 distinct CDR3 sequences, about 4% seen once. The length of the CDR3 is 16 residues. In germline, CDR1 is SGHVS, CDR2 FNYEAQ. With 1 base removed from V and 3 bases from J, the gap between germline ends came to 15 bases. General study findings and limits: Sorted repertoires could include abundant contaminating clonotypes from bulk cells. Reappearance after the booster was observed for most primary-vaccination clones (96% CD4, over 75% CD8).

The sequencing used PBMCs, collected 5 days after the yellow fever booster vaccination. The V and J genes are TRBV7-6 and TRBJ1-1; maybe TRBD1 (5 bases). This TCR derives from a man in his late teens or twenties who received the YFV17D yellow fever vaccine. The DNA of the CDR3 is TGTGCCAGCAGCTTAGGTCAGGGAGGAATGGACACTGAAGCTTTCTTT. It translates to CASSLGQGGMDTEAFF.